Here is one T cell receptor beta chain with its context. What it binds is not known. The data originate from a study of cytotoxic CD8 clonotypes in ibrutinib-treated CLL. On the study more broadly: Across samples, productive templates numbered some 250,000 and productive rearrangements reached about 100,000 on average.

Study-wide points: Whereas clonality rose at ibrutinib response, it declined toward baseline at progression.

The CDR3 has 14 amino acids. Germline V gene lookup returns CDR1 SEHNR and CDR2 FQNEAQ (reference sequence). Trimming removed 5 bases from V and 2 bases from J; junction bases left unmatched: 2. Depth targeted 1 in 200,000 to 1 in 1 million T cells, averaging 10x coverage per clonotype. TCRdb's copy holds only in-frame clones and misses some; the assay was immunoSEQ multiplex PCR. The sample contains hundreds of thousands of clones, 80% of which appear only once. This clonotype was obtained from a human donor with chronic lymphocytic leukemia. The rearrangement uses TRBV7-9 and TRBJ2-2; 7 bases are a match to TRBD1. Specimen: PBMCs, collected before ibrutinib treatment. The CDR3 loop reads CASSQGGNTGELFF. DNA for the CDR3: TGTGCCAGCAGCCAAGGGGGCAACACCGGGGAGCTGTTTTTT.